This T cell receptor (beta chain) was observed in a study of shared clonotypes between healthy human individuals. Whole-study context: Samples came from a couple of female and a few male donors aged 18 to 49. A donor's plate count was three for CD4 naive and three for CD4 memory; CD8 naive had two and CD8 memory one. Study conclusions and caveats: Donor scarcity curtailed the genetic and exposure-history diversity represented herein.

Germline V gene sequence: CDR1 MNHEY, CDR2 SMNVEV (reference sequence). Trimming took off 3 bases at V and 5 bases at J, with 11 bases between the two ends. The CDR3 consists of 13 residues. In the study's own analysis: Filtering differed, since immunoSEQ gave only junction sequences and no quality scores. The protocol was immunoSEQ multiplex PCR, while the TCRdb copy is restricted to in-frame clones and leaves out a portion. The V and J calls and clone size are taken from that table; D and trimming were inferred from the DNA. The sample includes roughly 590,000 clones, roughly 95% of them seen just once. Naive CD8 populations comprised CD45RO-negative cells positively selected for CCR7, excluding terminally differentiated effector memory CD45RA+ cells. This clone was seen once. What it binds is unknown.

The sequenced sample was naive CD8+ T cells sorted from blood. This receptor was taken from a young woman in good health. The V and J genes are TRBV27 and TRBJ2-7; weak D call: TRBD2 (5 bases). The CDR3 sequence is CASSLSGNHEQYF. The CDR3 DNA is TGTGCCAGCAGTTTGTCGGGAAACCACGAGCAGTACTTC.